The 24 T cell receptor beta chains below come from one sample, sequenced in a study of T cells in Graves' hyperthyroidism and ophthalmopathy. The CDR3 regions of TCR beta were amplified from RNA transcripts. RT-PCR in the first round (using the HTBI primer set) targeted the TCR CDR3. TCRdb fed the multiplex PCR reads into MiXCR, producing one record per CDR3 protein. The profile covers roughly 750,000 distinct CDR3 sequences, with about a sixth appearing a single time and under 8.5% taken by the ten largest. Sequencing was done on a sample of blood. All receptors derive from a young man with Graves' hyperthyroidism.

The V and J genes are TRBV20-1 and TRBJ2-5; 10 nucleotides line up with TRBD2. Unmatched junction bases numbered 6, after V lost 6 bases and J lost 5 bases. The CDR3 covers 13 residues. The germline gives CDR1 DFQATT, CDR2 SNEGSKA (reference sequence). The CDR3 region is CSARLAGMETQYF. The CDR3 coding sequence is TGCAGTGCACGACTAGCGGGTATGGAGACCCAGTACTTC.

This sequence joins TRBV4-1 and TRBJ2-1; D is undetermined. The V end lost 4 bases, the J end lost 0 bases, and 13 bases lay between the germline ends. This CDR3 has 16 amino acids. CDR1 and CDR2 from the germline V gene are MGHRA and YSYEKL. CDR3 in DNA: TGCGCCAGCAGCCCCCCGGGCAGGTCCTCCTACAATGAGCAGTTCTTC. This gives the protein CASSPPGRSSYNEQFF.

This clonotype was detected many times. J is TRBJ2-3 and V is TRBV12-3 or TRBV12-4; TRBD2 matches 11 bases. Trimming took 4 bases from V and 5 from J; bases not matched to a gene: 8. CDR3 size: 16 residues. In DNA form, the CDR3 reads TGTGCCAGCAGTTCCGAACTAGCGGGAGAAATAGATACGCAGTATTTT. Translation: CASSSELAGEIDTQYF.

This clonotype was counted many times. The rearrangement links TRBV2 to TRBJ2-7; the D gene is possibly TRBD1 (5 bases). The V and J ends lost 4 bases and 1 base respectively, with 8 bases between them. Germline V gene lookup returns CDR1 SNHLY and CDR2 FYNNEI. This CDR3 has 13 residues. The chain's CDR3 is CASSAQGSYEQYF. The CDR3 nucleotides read TGTGCCAGCAGTGCCCAGGGTTCCTACGAGCAGTACTTC.

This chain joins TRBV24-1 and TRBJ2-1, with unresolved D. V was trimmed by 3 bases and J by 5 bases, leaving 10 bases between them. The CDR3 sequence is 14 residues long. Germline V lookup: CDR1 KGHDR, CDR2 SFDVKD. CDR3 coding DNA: TGTGCCACCAGTGATATCGACGGAGACAATGAGCAGTTCTTC. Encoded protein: CATSDIDGDNEQFF.

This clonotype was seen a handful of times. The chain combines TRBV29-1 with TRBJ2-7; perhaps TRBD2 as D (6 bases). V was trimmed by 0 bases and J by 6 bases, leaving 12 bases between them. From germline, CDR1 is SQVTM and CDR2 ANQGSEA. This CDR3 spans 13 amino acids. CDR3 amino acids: CSVEDLGRTEQYF. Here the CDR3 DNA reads TGCAGCGTTGAAGATCTAGGGAGGACCGAGCAGTACTTC.

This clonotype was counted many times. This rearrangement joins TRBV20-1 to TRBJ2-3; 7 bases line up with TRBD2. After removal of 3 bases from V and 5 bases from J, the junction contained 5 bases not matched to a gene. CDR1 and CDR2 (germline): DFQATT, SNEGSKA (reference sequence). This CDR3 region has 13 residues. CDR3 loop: CSARGGSGDTQYF. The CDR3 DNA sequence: TGCAGTGCTAGGGGCGGGAGTGGAGATACGCAGTATTTT.

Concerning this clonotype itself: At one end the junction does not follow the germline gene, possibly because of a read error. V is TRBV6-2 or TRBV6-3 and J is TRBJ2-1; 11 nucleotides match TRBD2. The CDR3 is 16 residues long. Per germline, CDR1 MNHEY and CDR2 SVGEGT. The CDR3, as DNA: TGTGCCGGCAGTTACTCGGGACTAGCGGCTTACAATGAGCAGTTCTTC. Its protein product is CAGSYSGLAAYNEQFF.

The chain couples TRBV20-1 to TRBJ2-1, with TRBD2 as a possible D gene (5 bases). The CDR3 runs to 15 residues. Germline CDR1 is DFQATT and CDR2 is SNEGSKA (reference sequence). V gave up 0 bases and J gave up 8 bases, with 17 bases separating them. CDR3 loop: CSARDRGLAPYEQFF. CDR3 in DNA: TGCAGTGCTAGAGATAGAGGCCTAGCCCCATATGAGCAGTTCTTC.

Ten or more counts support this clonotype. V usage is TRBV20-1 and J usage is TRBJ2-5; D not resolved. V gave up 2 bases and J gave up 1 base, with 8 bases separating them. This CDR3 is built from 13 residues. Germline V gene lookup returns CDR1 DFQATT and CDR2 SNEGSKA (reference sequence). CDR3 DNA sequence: TGCAGTGCTAGAATACCTCTCCAAGAGACCCAGTACTTC. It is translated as CSARIPLQETQYF.

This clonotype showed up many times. The CDR3 coding sequence is TGTGCCAGTACCCGCGGCCCGGGGAATGAGCAGTTCTTC. The encoded protein is CASTRGPGNEQFF. This rearrangement joins TRBV28 to TRBJ2-1; TRBD2 might be the D (5 bases). This CDR3 comprises 13 residues. Trimming left V 9 bases short and J 7 bases short, with 16 bases between. The V gene's germline CDR1 is MDHEN and CDR2 SYDVKM.

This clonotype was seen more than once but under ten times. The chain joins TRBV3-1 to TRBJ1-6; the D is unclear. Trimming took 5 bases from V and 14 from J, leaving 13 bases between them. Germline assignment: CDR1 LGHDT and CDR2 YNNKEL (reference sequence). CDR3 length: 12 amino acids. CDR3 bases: TGTGCCAGCAGCTCCCCGTTGGAGGCCCTCCACTTT. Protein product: CASSSPLEALHF.

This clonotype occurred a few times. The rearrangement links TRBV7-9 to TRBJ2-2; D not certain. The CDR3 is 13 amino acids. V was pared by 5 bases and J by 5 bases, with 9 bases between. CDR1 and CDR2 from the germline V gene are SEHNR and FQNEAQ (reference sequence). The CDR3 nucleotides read TGTGCCAGCAGCCTCTATCAGACCGGGGAGCTGTTTTTT. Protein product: CASSLYQTGELFF.

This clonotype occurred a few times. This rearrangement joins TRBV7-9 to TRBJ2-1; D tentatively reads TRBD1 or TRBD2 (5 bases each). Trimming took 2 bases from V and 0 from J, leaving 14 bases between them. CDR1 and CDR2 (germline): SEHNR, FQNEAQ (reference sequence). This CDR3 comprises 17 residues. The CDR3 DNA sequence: TGTGCCAGCAGCTTATCCATGGGGACGGGCTCCTACAATGAGCAGTTCTTC. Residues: CASSLSMGTGSYNEQFF.

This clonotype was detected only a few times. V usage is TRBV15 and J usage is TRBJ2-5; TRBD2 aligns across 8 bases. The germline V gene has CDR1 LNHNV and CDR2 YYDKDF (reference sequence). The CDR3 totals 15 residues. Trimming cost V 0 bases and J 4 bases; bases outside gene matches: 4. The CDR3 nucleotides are TGTGCCACCAGCAGAGAAACGGGAGGGGGAGAGACCCAGTACTTC. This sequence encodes CATSRETGGGETQYF.

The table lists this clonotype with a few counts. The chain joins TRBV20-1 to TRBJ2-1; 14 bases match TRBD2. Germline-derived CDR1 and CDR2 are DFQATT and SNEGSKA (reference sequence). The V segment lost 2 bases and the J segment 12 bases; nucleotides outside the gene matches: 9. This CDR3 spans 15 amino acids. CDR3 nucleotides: TGCAGTGCTAGAAAACCGGGACTAGCGGGAGAGGGGCAGTTCTTC. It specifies CSARKPGLAGEGQFF.

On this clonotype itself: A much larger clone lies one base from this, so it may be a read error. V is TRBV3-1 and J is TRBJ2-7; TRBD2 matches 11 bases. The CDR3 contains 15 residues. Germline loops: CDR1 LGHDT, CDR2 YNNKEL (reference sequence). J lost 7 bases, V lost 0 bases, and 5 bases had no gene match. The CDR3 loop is CASSQEASGRTEQYF. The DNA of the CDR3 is TGTGCCAGCAGCCAAGAGGCTAGCGGGAGGACTGAGCAGTACTTC.

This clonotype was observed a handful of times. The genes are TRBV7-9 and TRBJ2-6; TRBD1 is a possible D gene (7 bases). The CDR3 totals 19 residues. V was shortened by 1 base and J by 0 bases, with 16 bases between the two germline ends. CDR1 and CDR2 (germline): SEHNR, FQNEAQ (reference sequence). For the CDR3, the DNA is TGTGCCAGCAGCTTAGGGCAGGGGGACTTAAGCTCTGGGGCCAACGTCCTGACTTTC. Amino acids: CASSLGQGDLSSGANVLTF.

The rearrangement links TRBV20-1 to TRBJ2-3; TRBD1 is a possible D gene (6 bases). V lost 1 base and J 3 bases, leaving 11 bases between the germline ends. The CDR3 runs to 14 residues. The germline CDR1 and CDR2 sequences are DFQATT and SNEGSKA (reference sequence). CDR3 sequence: CSARGVGATDTQYF. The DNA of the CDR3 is TGCAGTGCTAGAGGGGTGGGGGCGACAGATACGCAGTATTTT.

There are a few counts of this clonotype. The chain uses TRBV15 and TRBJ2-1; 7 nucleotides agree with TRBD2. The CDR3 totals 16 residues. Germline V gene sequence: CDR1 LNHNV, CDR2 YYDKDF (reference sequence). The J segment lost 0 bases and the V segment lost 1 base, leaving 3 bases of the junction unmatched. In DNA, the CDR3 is TGTGCCACCAGCAGAGCCGGCGGGAGCTCCTACAATGAGCAGTTCTTC. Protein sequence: CATSRAGGSSYNEQFF.

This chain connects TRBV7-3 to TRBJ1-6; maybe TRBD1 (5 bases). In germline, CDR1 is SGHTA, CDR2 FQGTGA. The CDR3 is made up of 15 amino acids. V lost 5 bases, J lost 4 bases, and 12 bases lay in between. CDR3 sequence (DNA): TGTGCCAGCAGCCCGGGACGGAGTTATAATTCACCCCTCCACTTT. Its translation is CASSPGRSYNSPLHF.

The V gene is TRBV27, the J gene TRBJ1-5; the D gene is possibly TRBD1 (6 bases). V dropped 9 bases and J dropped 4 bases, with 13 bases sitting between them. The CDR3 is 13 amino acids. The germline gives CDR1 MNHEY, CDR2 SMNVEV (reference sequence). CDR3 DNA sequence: TGTGCCAGTGGAGACAGGTTAAATCAGCCCCAGCATTTT. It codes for CASGDRLNQPQHF.

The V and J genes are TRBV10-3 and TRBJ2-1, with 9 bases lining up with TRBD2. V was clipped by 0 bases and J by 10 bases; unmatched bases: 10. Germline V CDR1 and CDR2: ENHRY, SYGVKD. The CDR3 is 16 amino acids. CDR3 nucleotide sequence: TGTGCCATCAGTGAGTCGACCGGGACTAGCCGCAGGGAGCAGTTCTTC. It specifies CAISESTGTSRREQFF.

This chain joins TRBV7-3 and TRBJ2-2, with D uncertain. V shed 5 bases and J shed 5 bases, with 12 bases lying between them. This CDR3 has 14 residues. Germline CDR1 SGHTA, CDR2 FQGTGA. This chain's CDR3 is CASSATLGTGELFF. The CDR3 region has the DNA TGTGCCAGCAGCGCAACCCTAGGAACCGGGGAGCTGTTTTTT.